One sample yielded the 20 T cell receptor beta chains listed below, sequenced in a study of T-cell reconstitution after alpha-beta-depleted transplantation in children. Unique molecular identifiers were used to barcode this TCRbeta library. TCRdb independently ran MiXCR on the PCR reads; one entry per CDR3 protein. The sample lists around 530,000 distinct CDR3 sequences; approximately 32% were seen once. The starting material was PBMCs from the stem cell graft donor, obtained from the stem cell graft. The receptors stem from a human donor who donated a stem cell graft to a child with aplastic anemia.

V is TRBV7-2 and J is TRBJ2-7; no clear D gene. Trimming left V 1 base short and J 9 bases short, with 13 bases between. Germline CDR1 SGHTA, CDR2 FQGNSA. The CDR3 consists of 13 residues. In DNA form, the CDR3 reads TGTGCCAGCAGCTTAGAGGACCACCTCCGGCAGTACTTC. Translation: CASSLEDHLRQYF.

This sequence joins TRBV5-5 and TRBJ1-3; D gene ambiguous. V dropped 4 bases and J dropped 11 bases, with 19 bases sitting between them. Germline V gene data show CDR1 as SGHKS and CDR2 as YYEKEE (reference sequence). This CDR3 has 14 amino acids. The CDR3 coding sequence is TGTGCCAGCAGCATGGATCTGACGGGTACCGCCATATATTTT. Amino acids: CASSMDLTGTAIYF.

The table lists this clonotype with a few counts. The chain has TRBV7-9 and TRBJ2-7; tentative D call: TRBD2 (5 bases). V was shortened by 8 bases and J by 2 bases, with 10 bases between the two germline ends. The CDR3 is 12 amino acids. CDR1 is SEHNR and CDR2 is FQNEAQ in the germline V gene (reference sequence). This CDR3 is CASSGLTYEQYF. CDR3 DNA sequence: TGTGCCAGCTCAGGACTCACCTACGAGCAGTACTTC.

The chain joins TRBV19 to TRBJ1-5; TRBD1 matches at 7 bases. The CDR3 length is 16 residues. V lost 6 bases and J lost 0; bases outside the gene matches: 8. CDR1 and CDR2 from the germline V gene are LNHDA and SQIVND (reference sequence). In nucleotides, the CDR3 is TGTGCCAGTAGATACAGACAGGGCAATAGCAATCAGCCCCAGCATTTT. This translates into CASRYRQGNSNQPQHF.

The chain joins TRBV6-2 or TRBV6-3 to TRBJ1-1; D is possibly TRBD1 (6 bases). The CDR3 has 13 amino acids. Trimming took off 6 bases at V and 5 bases at J, with 13 bases between the two ends. Germline V lookup: CDR1 MNHEY, CDR2 SVGEGT. Written as DNA, the CDR3 is TGTGCCAGCAGACCGGGGGCGCGGACTGAAGCTTTCTTT. It codes for CASRPGARTEAFF.

This clonotype appeared a single time. The rearrangement uses TRBV6-5 and TRBJ2-5, with 12 bases matching TRBD2. CDR3 length: 17 amino acids. Trimming at V came to 4 bases and at J to 1 base, leaving 7 bases not matched to a gene. The germline V gene encodes CDR1 MNHEY and CDR2 SVGAGI. The CDR3 reads CASSWGGTSGLQETQYF. The CDR3 DNA follows: TGTGCCAGCAGTTGGGGGGGGACTAGCGGGCTCCAAGAGACCCAGTACTTC.

V gene TRBV7-9 combines with J gene TRBJ2-6; D gene unclear. Germline CDR1 reads SEHNR; CDR2 reads FQNEAQ (reference sequence). The CDR3 spans 15 residues. The V and J ends lost 2 bases and 0 bases respectively, with 5 bases between them. CDR3 DNA sequence: TGTGCCAGCAGCTTATGGAACTCTGGGGCCAACGTCCTGACTTTC. Protein sequence: CASSLWNSGANVLTF.

This clonotype was observed a few times. The gene calls are TRBV6-5 and TRBJ2-1; D is tentatively TRBD1 or TRBD2 (5 bases each). The germline gives CDR1 MNHEY, CDR2 SVGAGI. The CDR3 length is 17 residues. Deletions cut 0 bases from V and 3 bases from J, with 15 bases between. The CDR3 is CASSYSGTGIIYNEQFF. In DNA form, the CDR3 reads TGTGCCAGCAGTTACTCGGGGACGGGAATTATCTACAATGAGCAGTTCTTC.

V usage is TRBV11-1 and J usage is TRBJ2-1; D may be TRBD1 or TRBD2 (6 bases each). CDR1 is SGHAT and CDR2 is FQDESV in the germline V gene (reference sequence). This CDR3 is built from 15 residues. The ends were cut back, 0 bases at V and 7 bases at J, with 13 bases in the middle. CDR3 residues: CASSLAGGQGNEQFF. CDR3 sequence (DNA): TGTGCCAGCAGCTTAGCGGGGGGCCAGGGGAATGAGCAGTTCTTC.

The chain uses TRBV18 and TRBJ2-1; 8 positions match TRBD2. The CDR3 has 16 amino acids. Germline V lookup: CDR1 KGHSH, CDR2 LQKENI. V lost 0 bases and J lost 5; bases outside the gene matches: 6. The CDR3 region has the DNA TGTGCCAGCTCACCACCGGGAATAGCGGGAAACAATGAGCAGTTCTTC. It translates to CASSPPGIAGNNEQFF.

This clonotype was counted a few times. V and J are TRBV5-1 and TRBJ1-4, with D unclear. CDR3 size: 17 residues. V lost 2 bases and J 8 bases, leaving 22 bases between the germline ends. The germline V gene has CDR1 SGHRS and CDR2 YFSETQ. For the CDR3, the DNA is TGCGCCAGCAGCTTCTCTCCGGTATCGGTCCTTCAGGAAAAACTGTTTTTT. Protein: CASSFSPVSVLQEKLFF. Based on the CDR3 plus reference TRBV5-1 and TRBJ1-4, the full variable domain is KAGVTQTPRYLIKTRGQQVTLSCSPISGHRSVSWYQQTPGQGLQFLFEYFSETQRNKGNFPGRFSGRQFSNSRSEMNVSTLELGDSALYLCASSFSPVSVLQEKLFFGSGTQLSVL.

J is TRBJ2-7 and V is TRBV12-3 or TRBV12-4; the D gene is possibly TRBD1 (6 bases). The V end lost 4 bases, the J end lost 5 bases, and 18 bases lay between the germline ends. The CDR3 runs to 15 residues. The DNA of the CDR3 is TGTGCCAGCAGTTCGATGGGGACAAAGGGAAACGAGCAGTACTTC. It yields the protein CASSSMGTKGNEQYF.

The rearrangement links TRBV7-9 to TRBJ1-4; D unclear. This CDR3 region has 15 residues. Between the trimmed V and J ends, which lost 5 bases and 7 bases, there was a span of 17 bases. CDR1 is SEHNR and CDR2 is FQNEAQ in the germline V gene (reference sequence). The CDR3 DNA reads as TGTGCCAGCAGCGTCGACGATGGGAGAGGTGAAAAACTGTTTTTT. Translated, it gives CASSVDDGRGEKLFF.

V usage is TRBV7-9 and J usage is TRBJ2-1; TRBD2 matches 7 bases. CDR3 length: 12 amino acids. V gave up 1 base and J gave up 13 bases; unmatched junction bases: 4. The germline CDR1 and CDR2 sequences are SEHNR and FQNEAQ (reference sequence). The CDR3 DNA reads as TGTGCCAGCAGCTTAGGGACTAGTGTACAGTTCTTC. Translation: CASSLGTSVQFF.

This chain joins TRBV12-3 or TRBV12-4 and TRBJ1-1; TRBD1 agrees at 7 bases. The CDR3 spans 14 residues. The ends lost 1 base at V and 10 bases at J; junction bases unmatched: 9. The CDR3 DNA reads as TGTGCCAGCAGTTTAGAGACAGGGAGTATCAGAGCTTTCTTT. Its translation: CASSLETGSIRAFF.

This clonotype has a handful of counts. V and J are TRBV11-3 and TRBJ2-1; TRBD2 aligns across 12 bases. The CDR3 spans 17 residues. The V segment lost 5 bases and the J segment 1 base; nucleotides outside the gene matches: 6. The V gene's germline CDR1 is SGHNT and CDR2 YENEEA. In DNA, the CDR3 is TGTGCCAGCAGCGGGACTAGCGGGTCCACTTCCTACAATGAGCAGTTCTTC. Protein sequence: CASSGTSGSTSYNEQFF. The whole variable domain, filled in from reference TRBV11-3 and TRBJ2-1, reads EAGVVQSPRYKIIEKKQPVAFWCNPISGHNTLYWYLQNLGQGPELLIRYENEEAVDDSQLPKDRFSAERLKGVDSTLKIQPAELGDSAVYLCASSGTSGSTSYNEQFFGPGTRLTVL.

The V gene is TRBV5-1, the J gene TRBJ2-1; the match to TRBD2 covers 7 bases. Trimming cost V 7 bases and J 7 bases; bases outside gene matches: 11. The CDR3 sequence is 14 residues long. The germline V gene has CDR1 SGHRS and CDR2 YFSETQ. CDR3: CASRSGTSVNEQFF. CDR3 sequence (DNA): TGCGCCAGCCGGTCGGGAACTAGCGTTAATGAGCAGTTCTTC.

In its sample, this clonotype was seen many times. J is TRBJ1-1 and V is TRBV12-3 or TRBV12-4; no firm D call. V was cut by 5 bases and J by 5 bases, with 9 bases left in between. The CDR3 extends over 12 amino acids. CDR3 nucleotide sequence: TGTGCCAGCAGTCTGCTCGGAACTGAAGCTTTCTTT. Its translation: CASSLLGTEAFF.

This clonotype appeared a few times. The chain recombines TRBV7-2 with TRBJ2-1; 8 bases map to TRBD2. This CDR3 has 15 residues. J gave up 4 bases and V 4 bases, and 6 bases lay outside the gene matches. Per germline, CDR1 SGHTA and CDR2 FQGNSA. The CDR3 sequence: CASSSGLVVYNEQFF. The CDR3, as DNA: TGTGCCAGCAGCTCGGGACTAGTAGTATACAATGAGCAGTTCTTC.

The rearrangement uses TRBV6-5 and TRBJ2-3, with TRBD2 matching over 9 bases. Germline assignment: CDR1 MNHEY and CDR2 SVGAGI. This CDR3 spans 18 amino acids. J gave up 4 bases and V 0 bases, and 11 bases lay outside the gene matches. The CDR3 reads CASSYSDRVAGDSDTQYF. Written as DNA, the CDR3 is TGTGCCAGCAGTTACTCGGATAGGGTAGCGGGAGATTCAGATACGCAGTATTTT.